This record concerns one T cell receptor (beta chain) sequence. The table lists this clonotype with a few counts. The clone's antigen remains unknown. Base qualities were left out, and no much larger clone turns up one base away. Sequencing was performed on a 454 GS FLX Titanium. A previously published linear amplification protocol was used to build TCR libraries from about 500 ng of total RNA. Sequencing was performed on the Roche/454 Genome Sequencer with Titanium chemistry. The source study handled its data this way. From a few of the healthy donors, a total of approximately 74,000 rearranged TCR alpha transcripts were sequenced. Duplicate transcripts were dropped, and unique TCR clonotypes were identified by the CDR3 junction according to IMGT nomenclature. Logistic regression in R 2.13.0 modeled CD4 versus CD8 status as a function of V and J genes, with adjustment for donor effects and Bonferroni correction for multiple testing. The public reads were run again by TCRdb, first through fastp at Q25 and then through MiXCR, and only productive beta chains were kept. Every distinct CDR3 protein forms one entry, paired with its most common genes and DNA. None of the V and J calls come from the authors' own analysis; TCRdb made them. Counted in this sample were about 180,000 distinct CDR3 sequences; nearly 75% of them appeared once. The leading ten clones occupy approximately 2.5% of the sample.

V is reduced by 6 bases and J by 7 bases, leaving a spacing of 15 bases between them. The CDR3 goes from the cysteine to the phenylalanine over 13 residues. Only the CDR3 DNA stays, 39 bases, in frame from base 1. These data come from a study of healthy donors' naive CD4 and CD8 T cells (dated by TCRdb to between 2015 and 2017). Describing the broader study: Donor selection covered three age groups (20-25, 40-50 and 60-70 years) with over 5 people in each, and the resulting cohort had a mean age of approximately 44 and was half female. For TCR alpha, a new primer set covering all functional IMGT alpha gene variants was designed, and the rest of the protocol matched the beta-chain workflow. The study sequenced rearranged TCR alpha and beta chains from naive CD4+ and CD8+ T cells to test how TCR variation relates to lineage commitment. Peripheral blood mononuclear cells were obtained from 15 to 20 unrelated, healthy individuals. The donors were HLA-typed by sequencing at HLA-A, -B, -C, -DRB1, -DQB1 and -DPB1, using the SBTexcellerator protocol, an ABI3130xl analyzer and SBTengine software.

Cells with a CD4+CD8-CD45RO-CD45RA+ profile were isolated by FACS and defined as naive CD4+ T cells, and those with a CD8+CD4-CD45RA+CD27bright profile were defined as naive CD8+ T cells. Antibodies against CD4 (RPA-T4), CD8 (SK1), CD27 (O323), CD45RA (HI100) and CD45RO (UCHL1) were used for sorting. Overall study results and their limits: About 13% of the variance in CD4/CD8 propensity appeared to be explained jointly by V genes, J genes and CDR3 charge, in a largely additive manner. Alpha and beta chains were sequenced in bulk and could not be paired, so combined chain effects were not evaluated. In both chains, CD4+ lineage was associated with a positively charged CDR3 and CD8+ lineage with a negatively charged CDR3. Naive CD4+ and CD8+ cells reportedly showed biased usage of most V and J gene segments, and this bias was consistent across donors and independent of HLA genotype. Possible repertoire bias from homeostatic proliferation of naive T cells was not directly addressed.

This receptor was obtained from a pool of human donors in good health; the sample pools cells from several healthy donors. This receptor chain uses TRBV12-3 or TRBV12-4 and TRBJ1-1; a weak D assignment points to TRBD1 (6 bases agree). The sample comprised naive CD4+ and CD8+ T cells sorted from blood, pooled from several donors. The cell subset or site label corresponds to: FACS-sorted naive CD4+ (CD45RO-CD45RA+) and naive CD8+ (CD45RA+CD27bright) T cells. The nucleotide sequence is TGTGCCAGCAGACGAGGGGGAGCAGGTGAAGCTTTCTTT. This yields the protein CASRRGGAGEAFF.